This T cell receptor (beta chain) was recorded in a study of blood T cell repertoires in COVID-19. Study as a whole: Acute and convalescent COVID-19 specimens originated in the United States, Italy and Spain. PBMCs, B-cell-depleted T cells, or T cells provided the cDNA or gDNA that made up the material.

Methods used by the authors: Reference gene primers were amplified, and this amplification served to estimate nucleated cell counts. Assay used: immunoSEQ multiplex PCR; TCRdb lists only in-frame clones, some missing. V, J and clone size derive from that table, while D and trimming were established from the DNA sequence. The sample lists about 210,000 clones; about 88% were seen once. Germline V gives CDR1 LNHDA, CDR2 SQIVND (reference sequence). This CDR3 spans 14 amino acids. V dropped 5 bases and J dropped 6 bases, with 17 bases sitting between them. This clonotype was sampled from a man in his fifties or sixties with acute or convalescent COVID-19. Sequencing was carried out using peripheral blood. This sequence joins TRBV19 and TRBJ2-7; no clear D. Here the CDR3 reads CASSLKTLFGEQYF. In nucleotides, the CDR3 is TGTGCCAGTAGTCTGAAGACACTCTTCGGCGAGCAGTACTTC.